This T cell receptor beta chain was found in a study of blood T cell repertoires in COVID-19. About the research overall: From the United States, Italy and Spain came samples of acute and convalescent COVID-19. PBMCs, B-cell-depleted T cells, or T cells provided the cDNA or gDNA that made up the material.

Authors' processing steps: Amplified reference gene primers provided the basis for estimating nucleated cell counts. The repertoire was sequenced with immunoSEQ multiplex PCR; TCRdb's copy has only in-frame clones and lacks some. V and J calls and clone size follow that table, whereas D and trimming were derived from the DNA. The sample lists under 60,000 clones, 80% to 90% occurring once. The V gene end was trimmed by 3 bases and the J gene end by 6 bases; junction bases not matched to a gene: 16. In germline, CDR1 is SGHNT, CDR2 YYREEE (reference sequence). The length of the CDR3 is 17 residues. This sequence was found in a human donor with active COVID-19. The donor label of this sample is uncertain. The chain couples TRBV5-4 to TRBJ2-7, with 9 bases fitting TRBD2. Material for sequencing was peripheral blood. In nucleotides, the CDR3 is TGTGCCAGCAGCTCCTGGCTTACTAGCGGGTTCCCCTCCGAGCAGTACTTC. As protein: CASSSWLTSGFPSEQYF.